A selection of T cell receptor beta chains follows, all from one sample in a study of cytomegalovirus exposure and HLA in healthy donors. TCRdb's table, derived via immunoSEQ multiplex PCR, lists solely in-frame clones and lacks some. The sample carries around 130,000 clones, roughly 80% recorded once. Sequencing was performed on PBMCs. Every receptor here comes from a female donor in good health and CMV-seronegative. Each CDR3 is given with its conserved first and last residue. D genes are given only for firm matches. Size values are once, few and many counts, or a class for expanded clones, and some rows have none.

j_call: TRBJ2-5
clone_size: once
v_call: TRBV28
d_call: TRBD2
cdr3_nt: TGTGCCAGCTCGCGACTTAGCGGGAGGGAGGGCGAGACCCAGTACTTC
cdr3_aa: CASSRLSGREGETQYF

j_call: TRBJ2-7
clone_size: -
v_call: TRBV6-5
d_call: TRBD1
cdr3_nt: TGTGCCAGCAGAACCGGGACAGGGGCCTACGAGCAGTACTTC
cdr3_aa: CASRTGTGAYEQYF

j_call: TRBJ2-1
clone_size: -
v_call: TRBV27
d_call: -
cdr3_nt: TGTGCCAGCAGTTTAGCGGGGACTTCGTATGAGCAGTTCTTC
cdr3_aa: CASSLAGTSYEQFF

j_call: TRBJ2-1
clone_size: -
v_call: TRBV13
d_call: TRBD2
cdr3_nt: TGTGCCAGCAGCTTAGTGCTAGCGGACAATGAGCAGTTCTTC
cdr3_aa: CASSLVLADNEQFF

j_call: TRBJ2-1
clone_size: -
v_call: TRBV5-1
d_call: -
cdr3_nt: TGCGCCAGCAGCTTTTCAGGCTCCTACAATGAGCAGTTCTTC
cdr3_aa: CASSFSGSYNEQFF

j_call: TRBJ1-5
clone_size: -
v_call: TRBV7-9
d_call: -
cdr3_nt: TGTGCCAGCAGCTTAACGGGAGGCAATCAGCCCCAGCATTTT
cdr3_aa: CASSLTGGNQPQHF

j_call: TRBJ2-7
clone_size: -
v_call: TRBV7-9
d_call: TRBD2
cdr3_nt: TGTGCCAGCAGTTTGGCTAGCGGGAACCACGAGCAGTACTTC
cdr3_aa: CASSLASGNHEQYF

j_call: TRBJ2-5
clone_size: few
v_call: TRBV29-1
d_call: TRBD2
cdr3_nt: TGCAGCGTCCTGGGACTAGCGGGACAAGAGACCCAGTACTTC
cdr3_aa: CSVLGLAGQETQYF

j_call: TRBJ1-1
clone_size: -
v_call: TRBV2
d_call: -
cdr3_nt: TGTGCCAGCAGTGATGCCCCCGAACGGGGGGCTGAAGCTTTCTTT
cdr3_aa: CASSDAPERGAEAFF

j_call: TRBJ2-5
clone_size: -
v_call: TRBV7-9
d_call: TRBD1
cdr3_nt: TGTGCCAGCAGTTTTCCGGGACAGGGGTCGGAGACCCAGTACTTC
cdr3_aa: CASSFPGQGSETQYF

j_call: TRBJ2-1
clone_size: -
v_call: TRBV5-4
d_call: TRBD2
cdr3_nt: TGTGCCAGCAGCTCAAAATTAGGCGGGAGCCACAATGAGCAGTTCTTC
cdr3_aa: CASSSKLGGSHNEQFF

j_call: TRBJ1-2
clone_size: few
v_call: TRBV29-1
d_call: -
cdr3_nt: TGCAGCGTTGCCAGGGGCTATGGCTACACCTTC
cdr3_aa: CSVARGYGYTF

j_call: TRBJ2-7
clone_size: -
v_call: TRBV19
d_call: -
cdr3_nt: TGTGCCAGTAGTCTTGAGGTAACCGGAGCCTACTACGAGCAGTACTTC
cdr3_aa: CASSLEVTGAYYEQYF

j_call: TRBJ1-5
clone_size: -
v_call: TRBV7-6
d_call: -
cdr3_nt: TGTGCCAGCAGCTTAGGTGGAGGCCCCAATCAGCCCCAGCATTTT
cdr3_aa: CASSLGGGPNQPQHF

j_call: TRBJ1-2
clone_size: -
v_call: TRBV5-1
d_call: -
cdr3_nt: TGCGCCAGCAGCTTGTATCAGGGTGACGGCTACACCTTC
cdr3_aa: CASSLYQGDGYTF

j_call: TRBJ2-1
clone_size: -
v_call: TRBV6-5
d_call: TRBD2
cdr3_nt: TGTGCCAGCAGTTACTCGATAACAGTCGGGGGGTATGAGCAGTTCTTC
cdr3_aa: CASSYSITVGGYEQFF

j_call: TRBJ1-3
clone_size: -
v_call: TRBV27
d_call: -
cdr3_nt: TGTGCCAGCAGTTTATCGGAGGGAAACACCATATATTTT
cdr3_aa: CASSLSEGNTIYF

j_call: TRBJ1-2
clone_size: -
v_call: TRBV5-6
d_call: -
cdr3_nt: TGTGCCAGCAGCAAGGACATGAACTATGGCTACACCTTC
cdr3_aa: CASSKDMNYGYTF

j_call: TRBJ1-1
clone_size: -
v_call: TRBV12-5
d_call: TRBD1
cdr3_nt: TGTGCTAGTGGTCCACCCGGGACAGGGAGTACTGAAGCTTTCTTT
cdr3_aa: CASGPPGTGSTEAFF

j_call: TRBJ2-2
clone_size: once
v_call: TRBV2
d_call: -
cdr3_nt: TGTGCCAGCAGTGGGGGGGACGCCAACACCGGGGAGCTGTTTTTT
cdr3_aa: CASSGGDANTGELFF

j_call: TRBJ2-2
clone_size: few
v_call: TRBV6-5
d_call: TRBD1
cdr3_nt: TGTGCCAGCAGTACGACAGGGCGGAACACCGGGGAGCTGTTTTTT
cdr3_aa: CASSTTGRNTGELFF

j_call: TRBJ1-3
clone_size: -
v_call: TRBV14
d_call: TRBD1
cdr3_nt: TGTGCCAGCAGCCAAGGGCGGACAGGGGTCGGAAACACCATATATTTT
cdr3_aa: CASSQGRTGVGNTIYF

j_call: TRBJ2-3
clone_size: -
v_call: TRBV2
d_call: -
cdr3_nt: TGTGCCAGCAAGACAGATAGCACAGATACGCAGTATTTT
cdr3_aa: CASKTDSTDTQYF

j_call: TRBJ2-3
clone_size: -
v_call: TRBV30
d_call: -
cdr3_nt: TGTGCCTGGACCCCAACCAGGGCGGCAGATACGCAGTATTTT
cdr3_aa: CAWTPTRAADTQYF

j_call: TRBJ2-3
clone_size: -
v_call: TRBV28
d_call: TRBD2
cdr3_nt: TGTGCCAGCAGTTTTACCCTAGCGGGGGGTCTCACAGATACGCAGTATTTT
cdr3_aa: CASSFTLAGGLTDTQYF

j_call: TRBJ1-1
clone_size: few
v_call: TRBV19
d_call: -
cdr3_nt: TGTGCCAGTAGTATTTACGGCACTGAAGCTTTCTTT
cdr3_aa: CASSIYGTEAFF

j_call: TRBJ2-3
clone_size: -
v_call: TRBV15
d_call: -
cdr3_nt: TGTGCCACCGGACCCCGGGGAGCGAGCACAGATACGCAGTATTTT
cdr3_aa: CATGPRGASTDTQYF

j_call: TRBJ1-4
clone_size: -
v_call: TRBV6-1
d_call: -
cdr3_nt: TGTGCCAGCAGTGAAGCAGCAAAAGGGGGACTGTTTTTT
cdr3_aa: CASSEAAKGGLFF

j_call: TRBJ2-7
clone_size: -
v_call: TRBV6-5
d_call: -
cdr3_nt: TGTGCCAGCAGTATACAGGGTTACGAGCAGTACTTC
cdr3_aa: CASSIQGYEQYF

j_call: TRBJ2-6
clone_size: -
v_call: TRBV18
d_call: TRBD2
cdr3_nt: TGTGCCAGTCTCCCCCGGGCGGGAGACTCTGGGGCCAACGTCCTGACTTTC
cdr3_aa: CASLPRAGDSGANVLTF

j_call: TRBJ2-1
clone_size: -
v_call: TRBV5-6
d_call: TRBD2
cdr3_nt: TGTGCCAGCAGCTTACGCGGGAGGGCCTTTCGTTACAATGAGCAGTTCTTC
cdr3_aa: CASSLRGRAFRYNEQFF

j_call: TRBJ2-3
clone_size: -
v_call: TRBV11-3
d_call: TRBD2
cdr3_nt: TGTGCCAGCAGCGGACGGGGGGCAGATACGCAGTATTTT
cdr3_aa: CASSGRGADTQYF

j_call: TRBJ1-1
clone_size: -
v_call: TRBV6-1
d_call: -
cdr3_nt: TGTGCCAGCAGTGTGAGGGAACAGGGTGAAGCTTTCTTT
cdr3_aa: CASSVREQGEAFF

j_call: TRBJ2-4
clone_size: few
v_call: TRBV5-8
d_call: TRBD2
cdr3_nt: TGTGCCAGCAGCGCTACTGGACTAGCGGGAGTAACCAAAAACATTCAGTACTTC
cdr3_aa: CASSATGLAGVTKNIQYF

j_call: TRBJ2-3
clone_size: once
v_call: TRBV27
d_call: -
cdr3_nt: TGTGCCAGCAGTTCCCTAGTTGCGCAGTATTTT
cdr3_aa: CASSSLVAQYF

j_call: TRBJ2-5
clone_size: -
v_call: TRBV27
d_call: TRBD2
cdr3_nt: TGTGCCAGCAGTTTATTTCGGCTAGCGGGAACTCAAGAGACCCAGTACTTC
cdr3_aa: CASSLFRLAGTQETQYF

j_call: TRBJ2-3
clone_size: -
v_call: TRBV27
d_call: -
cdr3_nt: TGTGCCAGCAGCTTTATAGGCAGGGTACGGACGCAGTATTTT
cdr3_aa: CASSFIGRVRTQYF

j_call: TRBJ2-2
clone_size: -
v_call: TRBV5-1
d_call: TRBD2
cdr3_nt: TGCGCCAGCACTCGGACTAGCGGAGACACCGGGGAGCTGTTTTTT
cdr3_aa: CASTRTSGDTGELFF

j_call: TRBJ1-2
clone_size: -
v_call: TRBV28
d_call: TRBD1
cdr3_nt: TGTGCCAGCAGTTTAGGACAGGGAAACTATGGCTACACCTTC
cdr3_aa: CASSLGQGNYGYTF

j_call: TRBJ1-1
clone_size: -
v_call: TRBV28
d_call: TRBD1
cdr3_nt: TGTGCCAGCAGATGGGACAGTGAAGCTTTCTTT
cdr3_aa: CASRWDSEAFF

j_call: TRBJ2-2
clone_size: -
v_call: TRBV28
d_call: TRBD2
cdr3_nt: TGTGCCAGCAGTTTATGGACTAGCGGGAACACCGGGGAGCTGTTTTTT
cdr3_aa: CASSLWTSGNTGELFF

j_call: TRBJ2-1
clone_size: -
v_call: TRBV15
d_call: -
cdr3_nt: TGTGCCACCAGCAGAGCTGGTAGAGGTGAGCAGTTCTTC
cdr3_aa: CATSRAGRGEQFF

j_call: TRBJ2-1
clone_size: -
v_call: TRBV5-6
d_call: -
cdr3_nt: TGTGCCAGCAGCCGGACTGCCGCGGGATACAATGAGCAGTTCTTC
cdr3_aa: CASSRTAAGYNEQFF